The entry below describes one T cell receptor (beta chain). The sample originates from a study of blood T cell repertoires in COVID-19. V lost 2 bases and J 3 bases, leaving 7 bases between the germline ends. Germline V gene lookup returns CDR1 MDHEN and CDR2 SYDVKM. CDR3 length equals 13 residues. Sequenced by immunoSEQ multiplex PCR; TCRdb stores in-frame clones only, minus some. The repertoire has around 330,000 clones, about 91% of them found once; the top ten carry 1.5% to 2%. The specimen was peripheral blood. This rearrangement joins TRBV28 to TRBJ2-5, with a weak D call TRBD1 (5 bases). The origin of this receptor is a young woman with COVID-19, enrolled during active disease. The CDR3 loop is CASSLNRKETQYF. Written as DNA, the CDR3 is TGTGCCAGCAGTTTAAACAGGAAAGAGACCCAGTACTTC.